The 19 T cell receptor beta chains below all came from one sample that was sequenced in a study of blood T cell repertoires in COVID-19. The method was immunoSEQ multiplex PCR; TCRdb's version includes in-frame clones alone and lacks a portion of them. This table holds fewer than 250,000 clones, 84% found once. The sample consisted of PBMCs or T cells enriched from blood (not recorded which). All receptors come from a man in his sixties who had recovered from COVID-19.

The chain is built from TRBV6-5 and TRBJ2-5; 8 bases match TRBD1. Germline V gene sequence: CDR1 MNHEY, CDR2 SVGAGI. The V segment lost 7 bases and the J segment 3 bases; nucleotides outside the gene matches: 4. The CDR3 has 13 residues. CDR3 region: CASTETGEETQYF. CDR3 DNA sequence: TGTGCCAGCACCGAGACAGGGGAAGAGACCCAGTACTTC.

This clone came up once. The genes are TRBV4-2 and TRBJ2-1; 13 bases align to TRBD2. The CDR3 length is 17 residues. Germline CDR1 and CDR2: LGHNA and YNFKEQ. V shed 0 bases, J shed 2 bases, and the junction held 1 base outside the gene matches. The CDR3 here is CASSQDGTSGAYNEQFF. The CDR3 nucleotides read TGTGCCAGCAGCCAAGACGGGACTAGCGGGGCCTACAATGAGCAGTTCTTC.

CDR3 DNA: TGTGCCAGCAGCTTGACTCGGGTTATAGGGAACACTGAAGCTTTCTTT. Protein product: CASSLTRVIGNTEAFF. The chain uses TRBV5-4 and TRBJ1-1; D is unclear. Per the germline V gene, CDR1 is SGHNT and CDR2 is YYREEE (reference sequence). CDR3 size: 16 residues. Deletions cut 1 base from V and 1 base from J, with 14 bases between.

The chain is built from TRBV21-1 and TRBJ2-2; the table's TRBD1 call for D was not verified on the DNA. TRBV21-1 corresponds to a pseudogene. This CDR3 is built from 14 residues. CDR3: CASSTGGNTGELFF. CDR3 nucleotides: TGTGCCAGCAGCACAGGGGGTAACACCGGGGAGCTGTTTTTT.

The V and J genes are TRBV19 and TRBJ1-4; 10 bases match TRBD1. Germline assignment: CDR1 LNHDA and CDR2 SQIVND (reference sequence). Trimming at V came to 6 bases and at J to 8 bases, leaving 6 bases not matched to a gene. The CDR3 spans 14 residues. The chain's CDR3 is CASRRTGGEEKLFF. CDR3 DNA sequence: TGTGCCAGTAGACGGACAGGGGGTGAAGAAAAACTGTTTTTT. Combining the CDR3 with reference TRBV19 and TRBJ1-4 gives the whole variable domain DGGITQSPKYLFRKEGQNVTLSCEQNLNHDAMYWYRQDPGQGLRLIYYSQIVNDFQKGDIAEGYSVSREKKESFPLTVTSAQKNPTAFYLCASRRTGGEEKLFFGSGTQLSVL.

CDR3 amino acids: CASRGLAGAGQETQYF. The CDR3 nucleotides are TGTGCCAGCAGAGGACTAGCGGGGGCGGGGCAAGAGACCCAGTACTTC. The J gene is TRBJ2-5, the V gene TRBV25-1; TRBD2 aligns across 13 bases. Germline V gene data show CDR1 as MGHDK and CDR2 as SYGVNS. The CDR3 has 16 residues. V was pared by 6 bases and J by 2 bases, with 6 bases of the junction left unmatched.

Ten or more counts support this clone. The J gene is TRBJ1-5, the V gene TRBV19; 9 bases line up with TRBD1. The V and J ends lost 8 bases and 3 bases, in that order; junction bases with no gene match: 8. Looked up from germline, CDR1 is LNHDA and CDR2 is SQIVND (reference sequence). This CDR3 is 15 amino acids long. CDR3 nucleotides: TGTGCCAGTCGTGGGACAGGGTCTCCCAATCAGCCCCAGCATTTT. It specifies CASRGTGSPNQPQHF.

The table lists this clone with a few counts. The V gene is TRBV7-2, the J gene TRBJ1-5, with TRBD1 identical over 8 bases. Per the germline V gene, CDR1 is SGHTA and CDR2 is FQGNSA. V trimming: 5 bases; J trimming: 7 bases; junction bases outside the gene matches: 13. CDR3 length: 16 amino acids. CDR3 DNA sequence: TGTGCCAGCAGCCCCTTTGGGGCAGGGGGCTGGCAGCCCCAGCATTTT. It specifies CASSPFGAGGWQPQHF.

CDR3 loop: CASSRAGRAGGSNTGELFF. The CDR3, as DNA: TGTGCCAGCAGCCGCGCGGGTCGAGCGGGGGGATCGAACACCGGGGAGCTGTTTTTT. The chain is built from TRBV9 and TRBJ2-2; 9 bases are shared with TRBD2. The CDR3 has 19 residues. With 4 bases clipped from V and 0 bases from J, the junction kept 13 bases outside the gene matches. Germline assignment: CDR1 SGDLS and CDR2 YYNGEE.

This rearrangement joins TRBV5-1 to TRBJ2-5, with 7 bases fitting TRBD1. This CDR3 is 17 amino acids long. V gave up 4 bases and J gave up 2 bases; unmatched junction bases: 14. Germline loops: CDR1 SGHRS, CDR2 YFSETQ. CDR3 bases: TGCGCCAGCAGCAAGAGCATTCGGGACAGCCAACAAGAGACCCAGTACTTC. Amino acid sequence: CASSKSIRDSQQETQYF.

V usage is TRBV28 and J usage is TRBJ1-4; 8 nucleotides align to TRBD1. Losses at the gene ends were 5 bases for V and 2 bases for J; bases not matched to a gene: 1. Germline V gives CDR1 MDHEN, CDR2 SYDVKM. The CDR3 totals 14 residues. The CDR3 region is CASSRQGTNEKLFF. The CDR3 nucleotides read TGTGCCAGCAGTAGACAGGGGACTAATGAAAAACTGTTTTTT.

The V call is TRBV3-1 (or the pseudogene TRBV3-2), the J call TRBJ1-2; 9 nucleotides match TRBD1. CDR1 and CDR2 from the germline V gene are LGHDT and YNNKEL (reference sequence). Trimming removed 2 bases from V and 8 bases from J; junction bases left unmatched: 9. The CDR3 runs to 15 residues. The CDR3, as DNA: TGTGCCAGCAGCCAACAGCCCGGGACAGGGACGGGCTACACCTTC. Translation: CASSQQPGTGTGYTF.

The V and J genes are TRBV7-2 and TRBJ2-4; D not resolved. CDR1 is SGHTA and CDR2 is FQGNSA in the germline V gene. The CDR3 consists of 15 residues. V dropped 1 base and J dropped 5 bases, with 12 bases sitting between them. CDR3 protein: CASSLGQRTQNIQYF. The CDR3 DNA is TGTGCCAGCAGCTTAGGCCAGCGAACCCAAAACATTCAGTACTTC. The entire variable domain, with the rest obtained from reference TRBV7-2 and TRBJ2-4, is as follows: GAGVSQSPSNKVTEKGKDVELRCDPISGHTALYWYRQSLGQGLEFLIYFQGNSAPDKSGLPSDRFSAERTGGSVSTLTIQRTQQEDSAVYLCASSLGQRTQNIQYFGAGTRLSVL.

V usage is TRBV5-6 and J usage is TRBJ2-2, with 9 bases that match TRBD1. From germline, CDR1 is SGHDT and CDR2 YYEEEE. The CDR3 consists of 15 residues. Unmatched junction bases numbered 2, after V lost 0 bases and J lost 5 bases. CDR3 loop: CASSLDGTGTGELFF. CDR3 in DNA: TGTGCCAGCAGCTTGGATGGGACAGGGACCGGGGAGCTGTTTTTT.

The chain uses TRBV7-3 and TRBJ1-3; TRBD1 agrees at 9 bases. Losses at the gene ends were 5 bases for V and 8 bases for J; bases not matched to a gene: 13. In germline, CDR1 is SGHTA, CDR2 FQGTGA. The CDR3 has 16 residues. CDR3 residues: CASSPRRTGEEDTIYF. The CDR3 DNA reads as TGTGCCAGCAGCCCACGCAGGACAGGGGAAGAAGACACCATATATTTT.

V and J are TRBV15 and TRBJ1-5, with TRBD1 identical over 9 bases. Trimming cost V 1 base and J 3 bases; bases outside gene matches: 10. Germline-derived CDR1 and CDR2 are LNHNV and YYDKDF (reference sequence). This CDR3 contains 18 residues. The chain's CDR3 is CATSRGWTGDYDNQPQHF. The DNA for the CDR3 is TGTGCCACCAGCAGAGGATGGACAGGGGATTACGACAATCAGCCCCAGCATTTT. Looking up the rest from reference TRBV15 and TRBJ1-5 gives the full variable domain: DAMVIQNPRYQVTQFGKPVTLSCSQTLNHNVMYWYQQKSSQAPKLLFHYYDKDFNNEADTPDNFQSRRPNTSFCFLDIRSPGLGDTAMYLCATSRGWTGDYDNQPQHFGDGTRLSIL.

This clone appeared a single time. The V and J genes are TRBV9 and TRBJ1-6; possibly TRBD1 for D (5 bases). V was trimmed by 4 bases and J by 1 base, leaving 6 bases between them. Germline V gene sequence: CDR1 SGDLS, CDR2 YYNGEE. The length of the CDR3 is 14 residues. CDR3 amino acids: CASSQGSYNSPLHF. The CDR3 DNA follows: TGTGCCAGCAGCCAGGGTTCCTATAATTCACCCCTCCACTTT.

CDR3 nucleotide sequence: TGTGCCAGCAGTGAATGGGCAGGGGGCAGTGAAAAACTGTTTTTT. Translation gives CASSEWAGGSEKLFF. This chain uses TRBV25-1 with TRBJ1-4; 8 bases fit TRBD1. Germline V gives CDR1 MGHDK, CDR2 SYGVNS. Trimming removed 1 base from V and 7 bases from J; junction bases left unmatched: 5. The CDR3 length is 15 residues.

This clone has just one count. The chain joins TRBV3-1 (or the pseudogene TRBV3-2) to TRBJ2-5; 11 bases map to TRBD2. The V and J ends lost 0 bases and 9 bases, in that order; junction bases with no gene match: 9. The CDR3 has 16 residues. Per the germline V gene, CDR1 is LGHDT and CDR2 is YNNKEL (reference sequence). For the CDR3, the DNA is TGTGCCAGCAGCCAAGAGACTAGCGGGGCCCCCCGGGCCCAGTACTTC. It is translated as CASSQETSGAPRAQYF.